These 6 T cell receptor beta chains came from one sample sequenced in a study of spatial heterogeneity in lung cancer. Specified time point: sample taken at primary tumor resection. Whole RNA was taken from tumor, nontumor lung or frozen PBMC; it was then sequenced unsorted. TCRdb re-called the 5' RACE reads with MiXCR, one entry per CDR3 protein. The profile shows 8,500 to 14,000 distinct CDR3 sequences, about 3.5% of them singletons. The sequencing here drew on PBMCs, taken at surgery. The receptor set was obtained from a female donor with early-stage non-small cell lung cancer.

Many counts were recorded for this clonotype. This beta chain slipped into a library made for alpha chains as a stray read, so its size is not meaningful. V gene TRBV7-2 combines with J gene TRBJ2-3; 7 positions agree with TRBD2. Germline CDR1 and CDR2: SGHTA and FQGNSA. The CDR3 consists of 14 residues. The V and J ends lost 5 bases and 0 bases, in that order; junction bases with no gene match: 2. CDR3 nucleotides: TGTGCCAGCAGCAGCGGGACTAGCACAGATACGCAGTATTTT. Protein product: CASSSGTSTDTQYF.

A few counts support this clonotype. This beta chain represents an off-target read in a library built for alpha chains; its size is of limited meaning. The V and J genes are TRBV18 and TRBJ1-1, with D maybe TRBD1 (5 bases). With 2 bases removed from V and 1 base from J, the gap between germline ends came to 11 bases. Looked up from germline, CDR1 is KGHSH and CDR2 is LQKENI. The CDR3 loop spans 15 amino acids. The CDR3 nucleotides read TGTGCCAGCTCACCAGGGCGGGGCGCGAACACTGAAGCTTTCTTT. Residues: CASSPGRGANTEAFF.

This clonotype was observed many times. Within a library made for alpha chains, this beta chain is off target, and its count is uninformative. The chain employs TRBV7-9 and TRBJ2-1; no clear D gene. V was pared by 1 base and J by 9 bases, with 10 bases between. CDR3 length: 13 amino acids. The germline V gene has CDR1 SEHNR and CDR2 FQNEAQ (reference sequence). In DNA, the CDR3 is TGTGCCAGCAGCTTAGGGTTTTACGGTGAGCAGTTCTTC. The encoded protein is CASSLGFYGEQFF.

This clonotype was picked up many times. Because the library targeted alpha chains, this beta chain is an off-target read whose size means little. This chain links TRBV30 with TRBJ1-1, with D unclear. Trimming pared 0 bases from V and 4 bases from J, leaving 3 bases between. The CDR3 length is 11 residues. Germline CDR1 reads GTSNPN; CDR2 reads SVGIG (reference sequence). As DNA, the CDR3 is TGTGCCTGGAGTGTACTCACTGAAGCTTTCTTT. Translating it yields CAWSVLTEAFF.

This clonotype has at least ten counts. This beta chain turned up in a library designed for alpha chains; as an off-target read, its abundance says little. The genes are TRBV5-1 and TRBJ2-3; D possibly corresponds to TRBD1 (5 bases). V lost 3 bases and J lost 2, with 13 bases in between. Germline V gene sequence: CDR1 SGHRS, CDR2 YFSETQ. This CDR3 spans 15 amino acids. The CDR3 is CASSSLGVVTDTQYF. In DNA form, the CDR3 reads TGCGCCAGCAGCTCCCTAGGGGTCGTCACAGATACGCAGTATTTT.

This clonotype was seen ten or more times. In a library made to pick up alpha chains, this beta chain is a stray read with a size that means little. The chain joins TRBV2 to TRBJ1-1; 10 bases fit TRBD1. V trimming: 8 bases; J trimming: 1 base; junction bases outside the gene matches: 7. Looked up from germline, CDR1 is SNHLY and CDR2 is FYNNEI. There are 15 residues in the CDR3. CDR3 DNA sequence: TGTGCCAGCCCGGGACAGGGGTGGGGGAACACTGAAGCTTTCTTT. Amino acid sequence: CASPGQGWGNTEAFF. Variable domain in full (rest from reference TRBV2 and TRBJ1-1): EPEVTQTPSHQVTQMGQEVILRCVPISNHLYFYWYRQILGQKVEFLVSFYNNEISEKSEIFDDQFSVERPDGSNFTLKIRSTKLEDSAMYFCASPGQGWGNTEAFFGQGTRLTVV.